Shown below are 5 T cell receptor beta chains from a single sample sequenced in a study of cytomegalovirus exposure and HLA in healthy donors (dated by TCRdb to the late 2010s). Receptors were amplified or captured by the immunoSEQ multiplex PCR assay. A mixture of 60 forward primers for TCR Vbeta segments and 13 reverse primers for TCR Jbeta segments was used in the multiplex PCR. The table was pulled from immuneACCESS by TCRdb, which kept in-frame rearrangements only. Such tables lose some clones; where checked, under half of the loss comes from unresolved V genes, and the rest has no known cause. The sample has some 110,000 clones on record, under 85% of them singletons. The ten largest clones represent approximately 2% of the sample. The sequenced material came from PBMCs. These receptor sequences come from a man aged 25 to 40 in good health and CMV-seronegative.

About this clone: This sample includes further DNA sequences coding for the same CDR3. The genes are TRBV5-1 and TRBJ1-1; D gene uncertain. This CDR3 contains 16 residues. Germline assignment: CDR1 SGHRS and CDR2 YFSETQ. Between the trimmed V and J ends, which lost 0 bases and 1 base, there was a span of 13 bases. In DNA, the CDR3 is TGCGCCAGCAGCTTGGTTTCGCCGGGGAGGAACACTGAAGCTTTCTTT. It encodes CASSLVSPGRNTEAFF.

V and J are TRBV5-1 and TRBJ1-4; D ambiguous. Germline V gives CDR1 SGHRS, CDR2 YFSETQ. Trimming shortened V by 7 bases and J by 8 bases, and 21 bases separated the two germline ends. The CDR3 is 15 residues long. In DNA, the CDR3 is TGCGCCAGCGGCGGTGGGGTAGCTCGGGAAGAAAAACTGTTTTTT. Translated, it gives CASGGGVAREEKLFF.

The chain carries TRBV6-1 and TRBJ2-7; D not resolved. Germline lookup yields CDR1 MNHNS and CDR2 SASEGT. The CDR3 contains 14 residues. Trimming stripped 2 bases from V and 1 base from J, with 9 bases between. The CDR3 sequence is CASSELGTSYEQYF. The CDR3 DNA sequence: TGTGCCAGCAGTGAATTGGGCACTTCCTACGAGCAGTACTTC.

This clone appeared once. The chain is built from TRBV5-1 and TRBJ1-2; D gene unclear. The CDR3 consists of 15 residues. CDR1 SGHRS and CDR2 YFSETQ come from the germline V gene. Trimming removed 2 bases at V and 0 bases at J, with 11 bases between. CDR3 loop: CASSLEAPANYGYTF. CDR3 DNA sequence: TGCGCCAGCAGCTTAGAAGCCCCCGCTAACTATGGCTACACCTTC.

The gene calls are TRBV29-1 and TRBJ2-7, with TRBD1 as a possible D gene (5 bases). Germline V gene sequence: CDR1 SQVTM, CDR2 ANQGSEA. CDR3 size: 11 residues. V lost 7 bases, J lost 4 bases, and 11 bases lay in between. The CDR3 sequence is CSAIRGYEQYF. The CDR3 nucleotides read TGCAGCGCAATAAGGGGTTACGAGCAGTACTTC.